This TCR beta chain came from a study of Ad26.COV2.S vaccination and SARS-CoV-2 variants. Study-wide context: Trial arm assignment for the donor was COV1001 Ad26.COV2.S. Overall study findings and caveats: Total T cell responses, in the TCR breadth and depth analyses, may have been underestimated.

This CDR3 contains 18 residues. Trimming took 0 bases from V and 0 from J; bases not matched to a gene: 8. Per germline, CDR1 LGHNA and CDR2 YSLEER. To note about this clone: Its target is not known.

Sequenced by immunoSEQ multiplex PCR; TCRdb stores in-frame clones only, minus some. The data contain 400,000 to 450,000 clones, roughly 88% of them singletons. Treatment described: some 20 received Ad26.COV2.S at low or high dose, single or two shots; 5 received placebo; per-sample allocation not given. Sampling occurred on day 63 after the first vaccine or placebo injection. Adults aged 18-55 years in Boston included the donor. This sequence was found in a person aged 18-65 years who received the Ad26.COV2.S COVID-19 vaccine or a placebo. The V gene is TRBV4-3, the J gene TRBJ2-1; 7 nucleotides line up with TRBD1. Source: peripheral blood, taken in a trial of Ad26.COV2.S vaccine versus placebo. As DNA, the CDR3 is TGCGCCAGCAGCCAAGATCTTGTCCCAGGGGGCTCCTACAATGAGCAGTTCTTC. This encodes CASSQDLVPGGSYNEQFF.